This T cell receptor (beta chain) was captured by sequencing in a study of T cells in women clearing cervical HPV infection. Overall study context: Controls were women whose single incident HPV16 infection cleared within 12 months without precancer or cancer. Overall study findings and caveats: Each sample's T-cell count was unknown, possibly confounding richness.

As to this clone: What it recognizes is unknown. The CDR3 end is not reached by the read, which stops 3 residues before it; the germline J gene fills it in.

The data were produced by immunoSEQ multiplex PCR, yet TCRdb's version contains in-frame clones alone and is incomplete. This table holds around 48,000 clones. V dropped 1 base and J dropped 4; count of bases not matched to a gene: 7. Per germline, CDR1 DFQATT and CDR2 SNEGSKA (reference sequence). This CDR3 has 16 residues. Input material: blood buffy coat. The V and J genes are TRBV20-1 and TRBJ2-1, with 10 bases aligning to TRBD2. The clonotype was recovered from a woman aged 18-70 years with a cervical HPV16 infection that either progressed to CIN3+ or cleared (not recorded which). The sequenced part of the CDR3 DNA is TGCAGTGCTAGAGTCGCTCTAGCGGGGGTTTACAATGAG. It encodes CSARVALAGVYNE. The full CDR3 sequence reads CSARVALAGVYNEQFF.